These T cell receptor beta chains were read from a single sample in a study of blood T cell repertoires in COVID-19. Clones were sequenced by immunoSEQ multiplex PCR, and TCRdb holds only the in-frame ones, with some missing. The repertoire includes approximately 170,000 clones, 88% of them detected once, and approximately 9% sits in the top ten. What was sequenced was PBMCs or T cells enriched from blood (not recorded which). These receptors all come from a woman aged 18-30 years who had recovered from COVID-19. The CDR3 runs from the conserved cysteine through the conserved F or W. A D gene is named only where the DNA matches it firmly. Size is omitted from some rows. Given values are once, few, many or a class for expanded clones.

size	length	J	V	D	DNA	CDR3
NA	16	TRBJ2-5	TRBV19	TRBD2	TGTGCCAGTAGTATCGATGGCGTGGGGGGGCAAGAGACCCAGTACTTC	CASSIDGVGGQETQYF
NA	14	TRBJ2-3	TRBV28	NA	TGTGCCAGCGGCGACGGCGGTAGCACAGATACGCAGTATTTT	CASGDGGSTDTQYF
NA	16	TRBJ2-7	TRBV6-6	TRBD1	TGTGCCAGCAGTCGAACCGGGACAGGGGACTCCTACGAGCAGTACTTC	CASSRTGTGDSYEQYF
NA	20	TRBJ1-5	TRBV21-1	NA	TGTGCCAGCAGCAAAGACTCCCTAATAGGGACAGGGGATTTTCATCAGCCCCAGCATTTT	CASSKDSLIGTGDFHQPQHF
NA	14	TRBJ2-7	TRBV7-9	TRBD1	TGTGCCAGCAGCAGATACGGACAGGGGTACGAGCAGTACTTC	CASSRYGQGYEQYF
NA	17	TRBJ2-3	TRBV4-2	TRBD1	TGTGCCAGCAGCCTGGGACAGGGAGAGGATAGCACAGATACGCAGTATTTT	CASSLGQGEDSTDTQYF
NA	15	TRBJ1-2	TRBV7-2	TRBD1	TGTGCCAGCAGCAAGACTACAGGGGGGATAAATGGCTACACCTTC	CASSKTTGGINGYTF
NA	14	TRBJ1-2	TRBV29-1	NA	TGCAGCGTGGGAGGGTTTACCCTGGGGTATGGCTACACCTTC	CSVGGFTLGYGYTF
NA	18	TRBJ1-5	TRBV18	NA	TGTGCCAGCTCACCACAAAACCCCTGGGGAGAAAGCAATCAGCCCCAGCATTTT	CASSPQNPWGESNQPQHF
NA	17	TRBJ2-6	TRBV28	NA	TGTGCCAGCAGCCCTGGGCCGGCGGGCTCTGGGGCCAACGTCCTGACTTTC	CASSPGPAGSGANVLTF
NA	14	TRBJ1-1	TRBV11-2	TRBD1	TGTGCCAGCAGCCGCGACAGGGTCGGCACTGAAGCTTTCTTT	CASSRDRVGTEAFF
NA	14	TRBJ1-2	TRBV29-1	TRBD1	TGCAGCGTTGAAGGGAGGGGGCTTGGGTATGGCTACACCTTC	CSVEGRGLGYGYTF
NA	15	TRBJ2-4	TRBV19	TRBD1	TGTGCCAGTAGTATGGGGTTACAGGGGGGAAACATTCAGTACTTC	CASSMGLQGGNIQYF
once	19	TRBJ1-5	TRBV7-5	NA	TGTGCCAGAAGCCGGAAGAACAGGGGTAGGGTCCGATCTAATCAGCCCCAGCATTTT	CARSRKNRGRVRSNQPQHF
NA	19	TRBJ2-6	TRBV19	TRBD2	TGTGCCAGTAGTATTTGGACTAGCGGGAGAGGGACTGGGGCCAACGTCCTGACTTTC	CASSIWTSGRGTGANVLTF
NA	15	TRBJ1-1	TRBV25-1	TRBD1	TGTGCCAGCAGTGCGCCGGACAGGGGCGACACTGAAGCTTTCTTT	CASSAPDRGDTEAFF
once	12	TRBJ2-1	TRBV29-1	NA	TGCAGCGTTGGGACAGACTTCAATGAGCAGTTCTTC	CSVGTDFNEQFF
NA	12	TRBJ1-2	TRBV6-4	NA	TGTGCCAGCAGTATACTGGTCTATGGCTACACCTTC	CASSILVYGYTF
NA	13	TRBJ1-2	TRBV2	NA	TGTGCCACCCAGCAAGGGACAAACTATGGCTACACCTTC	CATQQGTNYGYTF
NA	15	TRBJ1-3	TRBV6-5	TRBD1	TGTGCCAGCAGTAGGGACAGGGTGACTGGAAACACCATATATTTT	CASSRDRVTGNTIYF
NA	18	TRBJ2-7	TRBV7-7	NA	TGTGCTAGCAGCTTTGCCGACATAGCGGAGAATCCTGCCTACGAGCAGTACTTC	CASSFADIAENPAYEQYF
NA	16	TRBJ2-1	TRBV7-9	NA	TGTGCCAGCATTCCGGGGGGGACAGGGCTCAGCAATGAGCAGTTCTTC	CASIPGGTGLSNEQFF
NA	14	TRBJ1-4	TRBV28	NA	TGTGCCAGCACCGGGAGCGCGGATCGCGAAAAACTGTTTTTT	CASTGSADREKLFF
NA	13	TRBJ1-1	TRBV7-9	NA	TGTGCCAGCAGCTCAGCCGTCAGGACTGAAGCTTTCTTT	CASSSAVRTEAFF
NA	15	TRBJ2-7	TRBV4-2	NA	TGTGCCAGCAGCCAAGTTCGGGAAACCTCCTACGAGCAGTACTTC	CASSQVRETSYEQYF
NA	17	TRBJ2-5	TRBV9	NA	TGTGCCAGCAGCCACCCGTCGGCGGGACTGAACCAAGAGACCCAGTACTTC	CASSHPSAGLNQETQYF
NA	15	TRBJ1-2	TRBV5-1	NA	TGCGCCAGCAGCTTGGAACCGGGAGCCCGGGGAGGCTACACCTTC	CASSLEPGARGGYTF
once	15	TRBJ2-2	TRBV7-9	TRBD1	TGTGCCAGCAGCCCGGGACAGGCTAACACCGGGGAGCTGTTTTTT	CASSPGQANTGELFF